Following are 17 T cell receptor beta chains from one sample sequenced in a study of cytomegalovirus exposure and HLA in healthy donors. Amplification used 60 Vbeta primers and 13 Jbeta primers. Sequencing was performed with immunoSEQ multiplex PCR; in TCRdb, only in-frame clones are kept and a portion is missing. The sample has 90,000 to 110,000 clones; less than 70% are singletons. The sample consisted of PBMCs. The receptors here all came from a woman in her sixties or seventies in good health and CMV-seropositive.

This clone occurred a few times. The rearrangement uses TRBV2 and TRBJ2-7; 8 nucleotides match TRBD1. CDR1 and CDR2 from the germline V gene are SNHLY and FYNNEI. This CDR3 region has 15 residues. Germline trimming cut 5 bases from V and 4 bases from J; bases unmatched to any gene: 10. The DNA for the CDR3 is TGTGCCAGCAGTCCGACAGGGGCTCCGGGGTACGAGCAGTACTTC. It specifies CASSPTGAPGYEQYF.

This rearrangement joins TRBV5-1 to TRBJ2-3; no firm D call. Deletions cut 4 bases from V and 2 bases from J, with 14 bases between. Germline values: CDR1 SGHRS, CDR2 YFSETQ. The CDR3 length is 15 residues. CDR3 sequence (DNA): TGCGCCAGCAGCGCTGGCGGCGGATACACAGATACGCAGTATTTT. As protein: CASSAGGGYTDTQYF.

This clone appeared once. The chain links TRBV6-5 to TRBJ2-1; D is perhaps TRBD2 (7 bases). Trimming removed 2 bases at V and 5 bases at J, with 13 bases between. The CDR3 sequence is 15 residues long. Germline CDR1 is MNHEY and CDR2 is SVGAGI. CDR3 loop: CASSYAGAYNNEQFF. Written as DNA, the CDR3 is TGTGCCAGCAGTTACGCGGGGGCTTATAACAATGAGCAGTTCTTC.

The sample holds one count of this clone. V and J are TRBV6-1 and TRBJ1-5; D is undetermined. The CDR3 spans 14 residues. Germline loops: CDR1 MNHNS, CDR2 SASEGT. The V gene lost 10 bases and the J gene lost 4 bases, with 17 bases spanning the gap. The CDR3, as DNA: TGTGCCACCCTTGGAGGCAGCGGAAATCAGCCCCAGCATTTT. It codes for CATLGGSGNQPQHF.

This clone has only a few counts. CDR3 bases: TGTGCCAGCAGTCTGGGACAGTCCCAAGAGACCCAGTACTTC. Its translation is CASSLGQSQETQYF. This sequence joins TRBV6-5 and TRBJ2-5, with 7 bases that match TRBD1. Trimming at V came to 5 bases and at J to 1 base, leaving 4 bases not matched to a gene. In germline, CDR1 is MNHEY, CDR2 SVGAGI. The CDR3 runs to 14 residues.

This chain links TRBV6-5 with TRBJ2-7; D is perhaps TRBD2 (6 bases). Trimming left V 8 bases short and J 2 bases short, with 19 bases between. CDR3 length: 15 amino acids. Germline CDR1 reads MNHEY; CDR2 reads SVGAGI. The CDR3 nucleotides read TGTGCCAGCGGCTCCTTCGGCGCGGGGACCTACGAGCAGTACTTC. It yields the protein CASGSFGAGTYEQYF.

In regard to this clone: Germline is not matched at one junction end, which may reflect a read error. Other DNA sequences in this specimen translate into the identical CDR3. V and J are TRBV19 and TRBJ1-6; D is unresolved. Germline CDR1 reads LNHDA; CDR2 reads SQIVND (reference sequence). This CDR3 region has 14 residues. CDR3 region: CASSPGSPNSPLHF. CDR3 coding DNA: TGTGCCAGTAGTCCGGGATCCCCAAATTCGCCCCTCCACTTT.

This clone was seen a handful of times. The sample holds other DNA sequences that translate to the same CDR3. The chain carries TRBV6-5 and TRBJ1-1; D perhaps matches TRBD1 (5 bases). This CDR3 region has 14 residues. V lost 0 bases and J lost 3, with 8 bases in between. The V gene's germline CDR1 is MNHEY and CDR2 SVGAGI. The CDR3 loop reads CASSYSSGYTEAFF. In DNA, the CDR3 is TGTGCCAGCAGTTACTCATCAGGGTACACTGAAGCTTTCTTT.

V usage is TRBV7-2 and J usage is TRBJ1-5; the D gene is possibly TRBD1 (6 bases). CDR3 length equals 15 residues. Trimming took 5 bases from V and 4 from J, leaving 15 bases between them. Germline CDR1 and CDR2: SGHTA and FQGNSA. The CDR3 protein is CASSRQVGINQPQHF. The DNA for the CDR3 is TGTGCCAGCAGCAGACAGGTCGGGATTAATCAGCCCCAGCATTTT.

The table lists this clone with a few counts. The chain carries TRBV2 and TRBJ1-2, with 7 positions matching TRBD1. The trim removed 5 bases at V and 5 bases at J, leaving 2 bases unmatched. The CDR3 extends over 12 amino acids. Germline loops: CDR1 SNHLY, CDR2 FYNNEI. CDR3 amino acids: CASSRDSYGYTF. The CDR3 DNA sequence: TGTGCCAGCAGTAGGGACAGTTATGGCTACACCTTC.

As DNA, the CDR3 is TGCGCCAGCAGCCTCTCATACACCCGCGGGGGGGCCTACGAGCAGTACTTC. This encodes CASSLSYTRGGAYEQYF. This chain links TRBV5-1 with TRBJ2-7, with 9 bases lining up with TRBD2. Germline V lookup: CDR1 SGHRS, CDR2 YFSETQ. V was pared by 4 bases and J by 2 bases, with 13 bases of the junction left unmatched. The CDR3 covers 17 residues.

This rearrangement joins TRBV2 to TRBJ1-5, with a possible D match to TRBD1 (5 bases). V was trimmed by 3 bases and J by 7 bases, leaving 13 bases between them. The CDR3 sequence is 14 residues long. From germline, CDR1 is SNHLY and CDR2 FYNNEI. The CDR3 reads CASSEGWAGQPQHF. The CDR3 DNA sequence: TGTGCCAGCAGTGAGGGGTGGGCAGGGCAGCCCCAGCATTTT. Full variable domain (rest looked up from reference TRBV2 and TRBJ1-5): EPEVTQTPSHQVTQMGQEVILRCVPISNHLYFYWYRQILGQKVEFLVSFYNNEISEKSEIFDDQFSVERPDGSNFTLKIRSTKLEDSAMYFCASSEGWAGQPQHFGDGTRLSIL.

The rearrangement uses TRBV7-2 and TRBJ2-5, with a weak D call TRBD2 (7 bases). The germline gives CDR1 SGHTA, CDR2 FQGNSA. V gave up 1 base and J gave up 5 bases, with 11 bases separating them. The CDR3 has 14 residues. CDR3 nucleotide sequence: TGTGCCAGCAGCTTAGTGGGGGGGCCGGAGACCCAGTACTTC. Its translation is CASSLVGGPETQYF.

The CDR3 loop reads CSAQTVGEQFF. The CDR3 DNA is TGCAGTGCTCAGACGGTCGGGGAGCAGTTCTTC. The chain recombines TRBV20-1 with TRBJ2-1; the D is unclear. Germline V lookup: CDR1 DFQATT, CDR2 SNEGSKA (reference sequence). V lost 5 bases and J 10 bases, leaving 12 bases between the germline ends. This CDR3 region has 11 residues.

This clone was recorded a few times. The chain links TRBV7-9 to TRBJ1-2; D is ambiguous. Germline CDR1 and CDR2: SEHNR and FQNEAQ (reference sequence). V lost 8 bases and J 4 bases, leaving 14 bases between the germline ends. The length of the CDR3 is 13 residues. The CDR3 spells CASRLGVGYGYTF. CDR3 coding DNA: TGTGCCAGCCGACTCGGGGTAGGCTATGGCTACACCTTC.

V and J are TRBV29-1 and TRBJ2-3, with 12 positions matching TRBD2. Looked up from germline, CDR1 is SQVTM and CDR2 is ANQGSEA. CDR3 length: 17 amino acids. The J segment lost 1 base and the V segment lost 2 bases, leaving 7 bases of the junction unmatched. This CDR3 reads CSVERRASGGGTDTQYF. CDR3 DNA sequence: TGCAGCGTTGAAAGGCGGGCTAGCGGGGGGGGCACAGATACGCAGTATTTT.

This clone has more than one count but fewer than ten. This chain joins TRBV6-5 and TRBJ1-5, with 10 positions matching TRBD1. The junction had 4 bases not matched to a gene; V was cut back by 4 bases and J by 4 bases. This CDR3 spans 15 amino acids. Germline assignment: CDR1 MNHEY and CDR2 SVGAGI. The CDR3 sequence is CASSSRQGANQPQHF. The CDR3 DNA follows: TGTGCCAGCAGTTCGCGACAGGGGGCGAATCAGCCCCAGCATTTT.